The 20 T cell receptor beta chains below come from one sample, sequenced in a study of Siglec-9 on CD8 T cells in melanoma. TCRdb keeps only in-frame clones here, not all; method: immunoSEQ multiplex PCR. The sample has 30,000 to 45,000 clones; roughly 84% are singletons. Source material: Siglec-9- CD8+ T cells sorted from blood. Every receptor here comes from a human donor in good health.

This clone was detected only once. The CDR3 nucleotides read TGTGCCACCAGCAGAGTCTACCGCTCGGACCGACAGATTCCCCGGGGCACCATATATTTT. Its protein is CATSRVYRSDRQIPRGTIYF. The V and J genes are TRBV15 and TRBJ1-3, with TRBD1 as a possible D gene (5 bases). V was pared by 1 base and J by 9 bases, with 31 bases between. CDR3 length: 20 amino acids. CDR1 LNHNV and CDR2 YYDKDF come from the germline V gene (reference sequence).

The rearrangement links TRBV27 to TRBJ2-7; a possible D gene is TRBD2 (6 bases). Trimming removed 3 bases at V and 2 bases at J, with 11 bases between. The CDR3 is made up of 14 amino acids. The germline V gene encodes CDR1 MNHEY and CDR2 SMNVEV (reference sequence). In DNA form, the CDR3 reads TGTGCCAGCAGTTTTAACGGGAGAACCTACGAGCAGTACTTC. This encodes CASSFNGRTYEQYF.

This clone was detected a few times. The V and J genes are TRBV7-8 and TRBJ1-5; D possibly corresponds to TRBD1 (5 bases). Trimming took off 3 bases at V and 7 bases at J, with 10 bases between the two ends. The germline gives CDR1 SGHVS, CDR2 FQNEAQ. CDR3 length: 13 residues. The DNA for the CDR3 is TGTGCCAGCAGCTTGGGGGGGTACCAGCCCCAGCATTTT. Protein sequence: CASSLGGYQPQHF.

The chain employs TRBV28 and TRBJ2-7, with 9 bases fitting TRBD2. CDR1 and CDR2 from the germline V gene are MDHEN and SYDVKM. Germline trimming cut 6 bases from V and 2 bases from J; bases unmatched to any gene: 11. The CDR3 is 16 residues long. This CDR3 reads CASSLDLAGPAYEQYF. CDR3 nucleotides: TGTGCCAGCAGCCTCGACCTAGCGGGGCCAGCCTACGAGCAGTACTTC.

V gene TRBV5-1 combines with J gene TRBJ2-7; 8 bases agree with TRBD2. CDR3 length: 13 amino acids. Per germline, CDR1 SGHRS and CDR2 YFSETQ. V shed 5 bases and J 5 bases; nucleotides not matched to a gene: 6. DNA for the CDR3: TGCGCCAGCAGAGAAGCGGGAGTCGACGAGCAGTACTTC. This translates into CASREAGVDEQYF.

The chain has TRBV28 and TRBJ2-4; D remains unclear. From germline, CDR1 is MDHEN and CDR2 SYDVKM. The CDR3 contains 18 residues. V lost 3 bases and J lost 5, with 23 bases in between. CDR3 sequence (DNA): TGTGCCAGCAGTTTGTTCTCGGAACTCCCCATTGCCCAAAACATTCAGTACTTC. Translated: CASSLFSELPIAQNIQYF. Full variable domain (outside the CDR3, taken from reference TRBV28 and TRBJ2-4): DVKVTQSSRYLVKRTGEKVFLECVQDMDHENMFWYRQDPGLGLRLIYFSYDVKMKEKGDIPEGYSVSREKKERFSLILESASTNQTSMYLCASSLFSELPIAQNIQYFGAGTRLSVL.

V gene TRBV27 combines with J gene TRBJ1-2; unclear D gene. V lost 3 bases to trimming and J lost 6 bases, with 14 bases between them. The germline V gene encodes CDR1 MNHEY and CDR2 SMNVEV (reference sequence). The CDR3 extends over 14 amino acids. The CDR3 DNA follows: TGTGCCAGCAGTTTCACAGTGACATCGGATGGCTACACCTTC. Amino acids: CASSFTVTSDGYTF.

The chain links TRBV2 to TRBJ2-3; perhaps TRBD2 as D (6 bases). This CDR3 is 13 amino acids long. Trimming removed 6 bases from V and 6 bases from J, with 13 bases in between. Germline V CDR1 and CDR2: SNHLY, FYNNEI. CDR3 sequence reads: CASRGDSSDTQYF. For the CDR3, the DNA is TGTGCCAGCAGGGGGGACTCGTCTGATACGCAGTATTTT.

In this sample, this clone turned up a few times. The V and J genes are TRBV5-1 and TRBJ2-7; a possible D gene is TRBD1 (5 bases). The CDR3 contains 13 residues. V gave up 1 base and J gave up 5 bases, with 10 bases separating them. Germline V gene data show CDR1 as SGHRS and CDR2 as YFSETQ. CDR3 sequence reads: CASSLSAGNEQYF. The CDR3 nucleotides are TGCGCCAGCAGCTTGTCGGCAGGGAACGAGCAGTACTTC.

The chain links TRBV5-1 to TRBJ1-1; D call uncertain. The CDR3 covers 15 residues. The germline V gene encodes CDR1 SGHRS and CDR2 YFSETQ. The V gene lost 0 bases and the J gene lost 5 bases, with 14 bases spanning the gap. The CDR3 DNA reads TGCGCCAGCAGCTTGGCCGGCGGGGTAGGGACTGAAGCTTTCTTT. Amino acids: CASSLAGGVGTEAFF.

J is TRBJ2-5 and V is TRBV10-3; TRBD1 matches 8 bases. Germline CDR1 ENHRY, CDR2 SYGVKD. The J segment lost 1 base and the V segment lost 6 bases, leaving 4 bases of the junction unmatched. The CDR3 is 14 amino acids. The CDR3 protein is CAIRAQGAQETQYF. CDR3 in DNA: TGTGCCATCAGAGCCCAGGGGGCCCAAGAGACCCAGTACTTC.

The rearrangement joins TRBV7-9 to TRBJ2-2, with D possibly being TRBD1 (6 bases). V was trimmed by 3 bases and J by 4 bases, leaving 15 bases between them. Germline CDR1 reads SEHNR; CDR2 reads FQNEAQ (reference sequence). This CDR3 region has 16 residues. Here the CDR3 reads CASSFPDSGVTGELFF. The CDR3 nucleotides read TGTGCCAGCAGCTTCCCGGACTCAGGGGTCACCGGGGAGCTGTTTTTT.

The rearrangement joins TRBV19 to TRBJ2-3; either TRBD1 or TRBD2 may fit D (6 bases each). CDR1 and CDR2 from the germline V gene are LNHDA and SQIVND (reference sequence). This CDR3 is 16 amino acids long. Trimming removed 4 bases from V and 1 base from J, with 15 bases in between. Written as DNA, the CDR3 is TGTGCCAGTAGTAGGCAGGTTAGGGGGGGCACAGATACGCAGTATTTT. Translation gives CASSRQVRGGTDTQYF.

The V and J genes are TRBV15 and TRBJ1-2, with 8 bases aligning to TRBD1. With V trimmed by 0 bases and J by 4 bases, 10 bases remained unmatched. This CDR3 is 17 amino acids long. Per the germline V gene, CDR1 is LNHNV and CDR2 is YYDKDF (reference sequence). CDR3 region: CATSRDMPQGVTYGYTF. CDR3 bases: TGTGCCACCAGCAGAGATATGCCACAGGGGGTAACCTATGGCTACACCTTC.

The chain links TRBV27 to TRBJ2-2; possible D gene TRBD2, 6 bases. V was cut by 6 bases and J by 3 bases, with 14 bases left in between. This CDR3 is 15 amino acids long. Per the germline V gene, CDR1 is MNHEY and CDR2 is SMNVEV (reference sequence). This CDR3 is CASSPGLPYTGELFF. CDR3 bases: TGTGCCAGCAGCCCAGGACTACCTTACACCGGGGAGCTGTTTTTT.

The gene calls are TRBV5-6 and TRBJ2-1, with 11 bases that match TRBD2. V dropped 0 bases and J dropped 5; count of bases not matched to a gene: 4. The length of the CDR3 is 16 residues. From germline, CDR1 is SGHDT and CDR2 YYEEEE. The CDR3 DNA reads TGTGCCAGCAGCTTGGGACTAGCGGGGCCCCACAATGAGCAGTTCTTC. The encoded protein is CASSLGLAGPHNEQFF.

This clone has a single count. The gene calls are TRBV28 and TRBJ2-3, with D possibly matching TRBD2 (5 bases). V lost 2 bases and J 2 bases, leaving 14 bases between the germline ends. Germline V gene data show CDR1 as MDHEN and CDR2 as SYDVKM. The CDR3 runs 16 residues. Written as DNA, the CDR3 is TGTGCCAGCAGTTTACTCGGAGGAGTTCCCACAGATACGCAGTATTTT. This gives the protein CASSLLGGVPTDTQYF.

The V gene is TRBV11-1, the J gene TRBJ2-7; TRBD1 matches at 9 bases. The germline CDR1 and CDR2 sequences are SGHAT and FQDESV (reference sequence). The CDR3 runs to 14 residues. The V segment lost 5 bases and the J segment 3 bases; nucleotides outside the gene matches: 5. DNA for the CDR3: TGTGCCAGCAGCCCGGGACAGGGCTTCTACGAGCAGTACTTC. Its protein product is CASSPGQGFYEQYF.

J is TRBJ2-3 and V is TRBV4-1; TRBD2 matches 8 bases. Germline lookup yields CDR1 MGHRA and CDR2 YSYEKL. The CDR3 extends over 17 amino acids. J gave up 0 bases and V 6 bases, and 11 bases lay outside the gene matches. CDR3 loop: CASSQRGAGASTDTQYF. The CDR3 DNA follows: TGCGCCAGCAGTCAAAGGGGAGCGGGGGCTAGCACAGATACGCAGTATTTT.

The V gene is TRBV7-9, the J gene TRBJ2-1; 9 bases are shared with TRBD1. This CDR3 comprises 15 residues. V lost 1 base and J lost 8; bases outside the gene matches: 6. Germline V gene sequence: CDR1 SEHNR, CDR2 FQNEAQ (reference sequence). CDR3 nucleotide sequence: TGTGCCAGCAGCTTAGGGACAGGGGAGATGTATGAGCAGTTCTTC. It codes for CASSLGTGEMYEQFF.